Below are 24 T cell receptor beta chains sequenced from a single sample in a study of T cells in Graves' hyperthyroidism and ophthalmopathy. The investigators amplified TCR beta CDR3 regions from RNA transcripts. Using the HTBI primer set, a first-round RT-PCR was run on the TCR CDR3. MiXCR, run by TCRdb on the multiplex PCR reads, gives a single entry per CDR3 protein. The data contain some 550,000 distinct CDR3 sequences, approximately 15% of them singletons. The sample comprised blood. The origin of the receptors is a woman aged 40 to 55 with Graves' ophthalmopathy.

This clonotype was observed a handful of times. The chain links TRBV20-1 to TRBJ2-7; TRBD2 agrees at 10 bases. CDR3 size: 15 residues. CDR1 is DFQATT and CDR2 is SNEGSKA in the germline V gene (reference sequence). Trimming at V came to 0 bases and at J to 2 bases, leaving 4 bases not matched to a gene. The CDR3 DNA reads as TGCAGTGCTAGAGATGGGCTAGCGGGGGCCTACGAGCAGTACTTC. It codes for CSARDGLAGAYEQYF.

V and J are TRBV19 and TRBJ2-3; no reliable D call. CDR1 is LNHDA, CDR2 SQIVND, per germline (reference sequence). The V gene lost 1 base and the J gene lost 6 bases, with 8 bases spanning the gap. This CDR3 has 13 amino acids. CDR3 amino acids: CASSIVGPDTQYF. Here the CDR3 DNA reads TGTGCCAGTAGTATAGTTGGTCCTGATACGCAGTATTTT.

This sequence joins TRBV6-1 and TRBJ1-4; maybe TRBD1 (6 bases). This CDR3 is built from 15 residues. V dropped 3 bases and J dropped 6 bases, with 14 bases sitting between them. Germline V gene lookup returns CDR1 MNHNS and CDR2 SASEGT. The CDR3 coding sequence is TGTGCCAGCAGTGAGGTCAGGGGATCCGATGAAAAACTGTTTTTT. This codes for CASSEVRGSDEKLFF.

This chain uses TRBV19 with TRBJ1-1; a possible D gene is TRBD1 (5 bases). There are 14 residues in the CDR3. V lost 3 bases to trimming and J lost 3 bases, with 11 bases between them. CDR1 and CDR2 from the germline V gene are LNHDA and SQIVND (reference sequence). The chain's CDR3 is CASSIGQGYTEAFF. In nucleotides, the CDR3 is TGTGCCAGTAGTATCGGGCAGGGCTACACTGAAGCTTTCTTT.

This clonotype was picked up many times. The chain couples TRBV27 to TRBJ2-7; 7 nucleotides agree with TRBD2. The CDR3 has 14 residues. Unmatched junction bases numbered 6, after V lost 3 bases and J lost 4 bases. Germline assignment: CDR1 MNHEY and CDR2 SMNVEV (reference sequence). The CDR3 coding sequence is TGTGCCAGCAGTTTTGGGGGAGGGGTGTACGAGCAGTACTTC. This gives the protein CASSFGGGVYEQYF.

This clonotype occurred many times. This chain connects TRBV20-1 to TRBJ1-5; TRBD1 agrees at 7 bases. There are 15 residues in the CDR3. Germline trimming cut 3 bases from V and 2 bases from J; bases unmatched to any gene: 7. In germline, CDR1 is DFQATT, CDR2 SNEGSKA (reference sequence). The chain's CDR3 is CSASERGRRNQPQHF. The CDR3 region has the DNA TGCAGTGCTAGCGAGAGGGGGCGACGCAATCAGCCCCAGCATTTT.

In its sample, this clonotype was seen many times. This rearrangement joins TRBV12-3 or TRBV12-4 to TRBJ1-2; D is ambiguous. Deletions cut 6 bases from V and 4 bases from J, with 12 bases between. This CDR3 is 13 amino acids long. CDR3 loop: CASRRDGVYGYTF. For the CDR3, the DNA is TGTGCCAGCAGGAGAGACGGGGTCTATGGCTACACCTTC.

V and J are TRBV27 and TRBJ1-5; 10 bases match TRBD1. Germline-derived CDR1 and CDR2 are MNHEY and SMNVEV (reference sequence). The trim removed 4 bases at V and 6 bases at J, leaving 6 bases unmatched. The CDR3 is made up of 15 amino acids. CDR3 region: CASSSGQGGIQPQHF. The DNA for the CDR3 is TGTGCCAGCAGTTCCGGACAGGGGGGTATTCAGCCCCAGCATTTT.

This clonotype was detected many times. The V call is TRBV28, the J call TRBJ1-5; possible D gene TRBD1, 5 bases. The CDR3 spans 16 residues. Germline V gives CDR1 MDHEN, CDR2 SYDVKM. Deletions cut 11 bases from V and 4 bases from J, with 24 bases between. CDR3 DNA: TGTGCCTCCCAAACGGGGGGAATTCTCCAAAATCAGCCCCAGCATTTT. Protein: CASQTGGILQNQPQHF. The full variable domain, in which reference TRBV28 and TRBJ1-5 provide the parts outside the CDR3, is DVKVTQSSRYLVKRTGEKVFLECVQDMDHENMFWYRQDPGLGLRLIYFSYDVKMKEKGDIPEGYSVSREKKERFSLILESASTNQTSMYLCASQTGGILQNQPQHFGDGTRLSIL.

This clonotype was seen repeatedly, ten times or more. The V and J genes are TRBV2 and TRBJ2-7, with D unclear. Trimming took off 4 bases at V and 4 bases at J, with 17 bases between the two ends. CDR1 and CDR2 from the germline V gene are SNHLY and FYNNEI. This CDR3 region has 15 residues. The CDR3 DNA reads as TGTGCCAGCAGTGGTCGGCAAGCGAGACCTTACGAGCAGTACTTC. It encodes CASSGRQARPYEQYF.

This clonotype was seen ten or more times. The chain combines TRBV5-1 with TRBJ2-1, with 9 positions matching TRBD2. CDR1 SGHRS and CDR2 YFSETQ come from the germline V gene. The length of the CDR3 is 15 residues. V lost 0 bases and J lost 4; bases outside the gene matches: 2. The CDR3 protein is CASSLASGTYNEQFF. The CDR3 region has the DNA TGCGCCAGCAGCTTGGCTAGCGGGACGTACAATGAGCAGTTCTTC.

V and J are TRBV29-1 and TRBJ2-7; D gene uncertain. This CDR3 is 12 amino acids long. The germline CDR1 and CDR2 sequences are SQVTM and ANQGSEA. Trimming took 6 bases from V and 2 from J, leaving 11 bases between them. In nucleotides, the CDR3 is TGCAGCGTCAGTGACGGCACCTACGAGCAGTACTTC. It yields the protein CSVSDGTYEQYF.

This clonotype showed up just a few times. The chain carries TRBV18 and TRBJ1-3, with 7 bases that match TRBD1. The CDR3 is 14 residues long. Per the germline V gene, CDR1 is KGHSH and CDR2 is LQKENI. V gave up 2 bases and J gave up 7 bases; unmatched junction bases: 5. In nucleotides, the CDR3 is TGTGCCAGCTCACCAGACAGGGCAAGGAACACCATATATTTT. This encodes CASSPDRARNTIYF. The full variable domain, its missing parts supplied by reference TRBV18 and TRBJ1-3, is NAGVMQNPRHLVRRRGQEARLRCSPMKGHSHVYWYRQLPEEGLKFMVYLQKENIIDESGMPKERFSAEFPKEGPSILRIQQVVRGDSAAYFCASSPDRARNTIYFGEGSWLTVV.

The rearrangement links TRBV6-2 or TRBV6-3 to TRBJ2-1; 8 positions match TRBD2. The CDR3 spans 14 residues. J was trimmed by 7 bases and V by 6 bases; bases with no gene match: 8. CDR1 and CDR2 from the germline V gene are MNHEY and SVGEGT. The CDR3 spells CASRRAGAGNEQFF. CDR3 bases: TGTGCCAGCAGAAGAGCGGGGGCTGGTAATGAGCAGTTCTTC.

This clonotype was detected many times. The V and J genes are TRBV11-2 and TRBJ2-7, with a tentative D call TRBD2 (6 bases). The CDR3 has 15 amino acids. Germline CDR1 SGHAT, CDR2 FQNNGV. The ends were cut back, 4 bases at V and 3 bases at J, with 16 bases in the middle. CDR3 residues: CASSSSGTWVYEQYF. CDR3 sequence (DNA): TGTGCCAGCAGCTCATCAGGGACTTGGGTCTACGAGCAGTACTTC.

The genes are TRBV10-1 and TRBJ2-3; D gene unclear. Per the germline V gene, CDR1 is WNHNN and CDR2 is SYGVQD (reference sequence). Between the trimmed V and J ends, which lost 2 bases and 5 bases, there was a span of 14 bases. The CDR3 runs to 15 residues. CDR3 DNA: TGCGCCAGCAGTGAGGGAATTGGGCCTCAAGATACGCAGTATTTT. This translates into CASSEGIGPQDTQYF.

There are many counts of this clonotype. Written as DNA, the CDR3 is TGCAGTGCTCGACAGTCCGGGACAGGGAATGGCTACACCTTC. This gives the protein CSARQSGTGNGYTF. This chain connects TRBV20-1 to TRBJ1-2, with 9 bases lining up with TRBD1. Germline V gives CDR1 DFQATT, CDR2 SNEGSKA (reference sequence). Trimming cost V 5 bases and J 6 bases; bases outside gene matches: 10. The CDR3 extends over 14 amino acids.

This clonotype was recorded at least ten times. The rearrangement joins TRBV11-1 to TRBJ2-7; TRBD1 matches 8 bases. J lost 6 bases, V lost 6 bases, and 10 bases had no gene match. This CDR3 comprises 14 residues. Germline assignment: CDR1 SGHAT and CDR2 FQDESV (reference sequence). CDR3 sequence: CASRAGTGLGEQYF. The DNA for the CDR3 is TGTGCCAGCAGAGCCGGGACAGGTCTTGGCGAGCAGTACTTC.

CDR3 sequence: CASSHGRGGRRNTIYF. The CDR3 region has the DNA TGTGCCAGCAGCCATGGGAGGGGAGGGAGGCGAAACACCATATATTTT. The chain recombines TRBV3-1 with TRBJ1-3; the D gene is possibly TRBD1 (5 bases). Germline V CDR1 and CDR2: LGHDT, YNNKEL (reference sequence). CDR3 length: 16 residues. Trimming stripped 3 bases from V and 5 bases from J, with 17 bases between.

For this clonotype: Since a much larger clone is just one base distant, this may be a read error. The rearrangement joins TRBV5-4 to TRBJ2-1, with unresolved D. The germline V gene has CDR1 SGHNT and CDR2 YYREEE (reference sequence). The ends were cut back, 1 base at V and 6 bases at J, with 5 bases in the middle. The CDR3 is 12 residues long. In DNA form, the CDR3 reads TGTGCCAGCAGCTTGACGGCCAATGAGCAGTTCTTC. It codes for CASSLTANEQFF.

This clonotype has at least ten counts. The chain carries TRBV11-2 and TRBJ2-3; 9 bases are shared with TRBD2. In germline, CDR1 is SGHAT, CDR2 FQNNGV. V shed 5 bases and J 7 bases; nucleotides not matched to a gene: 13. This CDR3 is built from 16 residues. The CDR3 DNA reads as TGTGCCAGCAGCCCAAACAGTGCGGGGGGGCCAAATACGCAGTATTTT. It translates to CASSPNSAGGPNTQYF.

Points on this clonotype: One end of the junction fails to match germline, which may point to a read error. This chain joins TRBV18 and TRBJ2-1, with D tentatively TRBD2 (6 bases). CDR3 length equals 17 residues. Germline V gene data show CDR1 as KGHSH and CDR2 as LQKENI. For the CDR3, the DNA is TGTGCCAGCTCCCTCATGGCTAGCGCCAATTCCTACAATGAGCAGCTCTTC. Protein sequence: CASSLMASANSYNEQLF.

Turning to this clonotype: A much larger clone differs by one base, so this may be a read error. The V and J genes are TRBV20-1 and TRBJ2-3; D is possibly TRBD1 (5 bases). The CDR3 sequence is 15 residues long. Between the trimmed V and J ends, which lost 0 bases and 0 bases, there was a span of 10 bases. CDR1 DFQATT and CDR2 SNEGSKA come from the germline V gene (reference sequence). CDR3 sequence: CSAREGQGSTDTQYF. CDR3 in DNA: TGCAGTGCTAGAGAGGGCCAGGGAAGCACAGATACGCAGTATTTT.

There are a few counts of this clonotype. Germline and junction disagree at one end, which may indicate a read error. The chain combines TRBV11-2 with TRBJ1-6, with D possibly matching TRBD1 (5 bases). CDR1 SGHAT and CDR2 FQNNGV come from the germline V gene. The CDR3 has 19 amino acids. The DNA of the CDR3 is TGTGCCAGCAGCGCTCGAGGGGTTCGGGAATACTCCAATAATTCACCCCTCCACTTT. This sequence encodes CASSARGVREYSNNSPLHF.